The TCR beta chain under discussion was sequenced for a study of control samples from healthy donors and cancer patients. The CDR3 consists of 13 residues. With 0 bases removed from V and 4 bases from J, the gap between germline ends came to 5 bases. The germline CDR1 and CDR2 sequences are SGHTA and FQGTGA. Only in-frame clones appear in the TCRdb table, and some are missing; sequencing was by immunoSEQ multiplex PCR. The table has under 200,000 clones, 91% seen once. V is TRBV7-3 and J is TRBJ2-3, with no clear D. Sequenced material: blood. This TCR was sampled from a woman in her twenties or thirties in good health. The CDR3 nucleotides are TGTGCCAGCAGCTTAACTAGCCCAGATACGCAGTATTTT. Translated: CASSLTSPDTQYF.